The 3 T cell receptor beta chains reported below all come from one sample, sequenced in a study of CD8 T cells in ankylosing spondylitis. In TCRdb, the 5' RACE reads were re-called with MiXCR into one record per CDR3 protein. The sample yields around 29,000 distinct CDR3 sequences, around 5.2% seen once. Sequencing was performed on blood, either unsorted or a sorted T cell fraction (not recorded which). These receptors all come from a female donor with ankylosing spondylitis or in good health (not recorded which).

This clonotype was seen repeatedly, ten times or more. In nucleotides, the CDR3 is TGTGCCAGCAGCGTAGAAGGGGGTGGTAACACTGAAGCTTTCTTT. Translated: CASSVEGGGNTEAFF. The chain recombines TRBV9 with TRBJ1-1; maybe TRBD1 (6 bases). V dropped 0 bases and J dropped 2 bases, with 11 bases sitting between them. The germline CDR1 and CDR2 sequences are SGDLS and YYNGEE. CDR3 length equals 15 residues.

There are many counts of this clonotype. The chain couples TRBV9 to TRBJ2-3; maybe TRBD2 (6 bases). Per germline, CDR1 SGDLS and CDR2 YYNGEE. This CDR3 has 16 amino acids. V lost 4 bases to trimming and J lost 2 bases, with 17 bases between them. The CDR3 DNA is TGTGCCAGCAGCACTGGGACTCACGGGGACACAGATACGCAGTATTTT. It codes for CASSTGTHGDTDTQYF.

This clonotype was counted many times. The junction shows a germline mismatch at one end, possibly a read error. The chain recombines TRBV9 with TRBJ2-1; 9 bases map to TRBD2. Germline V CDR1 and CDR2: SGDLS, YYNGEE. The CDR3 is 12 amino acids. This chain's CDR3 is CASSMMSGGKLF. As DNA, the CDR3 is TGTGCCAGCAGCATGATGAGCGGGGGGAAGCTCTTC. Full variable domain (outside the CDR3, taken from reference TRBV9 and TRBJ2-1): DSGVTQTPKHLITATGQRVTLRCSPRSGDLSVYWYQQSLDQGLQFLIQYYNGEERAKGNILERFSAQQFPDLHSELNLSSLELGDSALYFCASSMMSGGKLFGPGTRLTVL.